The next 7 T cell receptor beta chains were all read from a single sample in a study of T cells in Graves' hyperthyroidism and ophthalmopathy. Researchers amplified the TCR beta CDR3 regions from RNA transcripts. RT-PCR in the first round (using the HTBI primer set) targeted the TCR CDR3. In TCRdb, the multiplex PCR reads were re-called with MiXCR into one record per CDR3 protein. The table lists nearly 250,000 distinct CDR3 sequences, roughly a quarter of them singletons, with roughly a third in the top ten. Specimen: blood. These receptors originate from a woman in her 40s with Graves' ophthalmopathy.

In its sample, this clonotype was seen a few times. The CDR3 loop is CAWSVPTGSGNTIYF. The CDR3 nucleotides read TGTGCCTGGAGTGTCCCCACAGGTTCTGGAAACACCATATATTTT. The chain links TRBV30 to TRBJ1-3; possibly TRBD1 for D (5 bases). Germline V lookup: CDR1 GTSNPN, CDR2 SVGIG (reference sequence). The CDR3 is 15 residues long. With 0 bases removed from V and 1 base from J, the gap between germline ends came to 10 bases.

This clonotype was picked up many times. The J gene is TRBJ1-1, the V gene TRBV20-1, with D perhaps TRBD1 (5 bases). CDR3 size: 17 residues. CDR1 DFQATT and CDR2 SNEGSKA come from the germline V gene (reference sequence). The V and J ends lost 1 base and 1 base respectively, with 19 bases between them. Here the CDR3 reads CSARVRGTDTRNTEAFF. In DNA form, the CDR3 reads TGCAGTGCTAGAGTTCGCGGCACGGACACTAGGAACACTGAAGCTTTCTTT.

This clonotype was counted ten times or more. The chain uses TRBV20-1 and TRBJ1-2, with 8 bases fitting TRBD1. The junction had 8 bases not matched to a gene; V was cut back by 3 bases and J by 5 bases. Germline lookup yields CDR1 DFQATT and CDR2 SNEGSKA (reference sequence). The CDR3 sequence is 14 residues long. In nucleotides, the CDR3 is TGCAGTGCTAGTGCCCGGACAGGGCATTATGGCTACACCTTC. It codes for CSASARTGHYGYTF.

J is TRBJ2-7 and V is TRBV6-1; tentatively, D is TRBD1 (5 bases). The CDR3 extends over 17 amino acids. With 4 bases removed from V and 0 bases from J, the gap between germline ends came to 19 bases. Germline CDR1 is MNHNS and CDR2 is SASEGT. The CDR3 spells CASSGRTPMLSSYEQYF. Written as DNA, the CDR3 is TGTGCCAGCAGTGGTCGGACACCCATGTTAAGCTCCTACGAGCAGTACTTC.

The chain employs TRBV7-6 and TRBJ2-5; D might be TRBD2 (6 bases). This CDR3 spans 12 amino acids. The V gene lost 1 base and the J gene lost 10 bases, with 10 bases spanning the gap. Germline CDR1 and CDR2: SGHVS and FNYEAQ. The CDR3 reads CASSLEGLRQYF. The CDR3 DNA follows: TGTGCCAGCAGCTTAGAGGGACTTCGCCAGTACTTC.

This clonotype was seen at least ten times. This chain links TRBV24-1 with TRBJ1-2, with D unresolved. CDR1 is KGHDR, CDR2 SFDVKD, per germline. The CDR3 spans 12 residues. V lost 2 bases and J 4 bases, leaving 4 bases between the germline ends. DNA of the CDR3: TGTGCCACCAGTGATTCTACCTATGGCTACACCTTC. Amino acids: CATSDSTYGYTF.

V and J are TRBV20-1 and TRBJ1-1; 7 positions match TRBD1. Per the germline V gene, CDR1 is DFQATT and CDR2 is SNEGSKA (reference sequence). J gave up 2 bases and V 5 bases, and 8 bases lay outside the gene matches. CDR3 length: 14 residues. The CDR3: CSAAMTGTNTEAFF. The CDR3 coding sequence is TGCAGTGCTGCCATGACAGGGACCAACACTGAAGCTTTCTTT.